This T cell receptor beta chain was sequenced in a study of spatial heterogeneity in lung cancer. General study results and limits: Higher tumor mutation counts went along with higher counts of expanded intratumoral alpha and beta TCRs.

This CDR3 has 11 amino acids. V lost 5 bases to trimming and J lost 5 bases, with 7 bases between them. Germline values: CDR1 MNHNY, CDR2 SVGAGI (reference sequence). Every molecule of TCR cDNA had its own unique molecular identifier. TCRdb reprocessed the 5' RACE reads with MiXCR, giving one entry per CDR3 protein. The sample holds approximately 6,900 distinct CDR3 sequences, around 12% seen once. This clonotype was observed many times. Its specificity is not known. Found in a library prepared for alpha chains, this beta chain is an off-target read, and its abundance has little meaning. Noted time point: sample taken at primary tumor resection.

The sample here was lung tumor tissue, taken at surgery. The chain joins TRBV6-6 to TRBJ2-7; perhaps TRBD1 as D (5 bases). The TCR sequence derives from a male donor with early-stage non-small cell lung cancer. DNA of the CDR3: TGTGCCAGCAGTCCCAGGGACGAGCAGTACTTC. Its protein is CASSPRDEQYF.